This is a list of T cell receptor beta chains from one sample in a study of blood T cell repertoires in COVID-19. Here immunoSEQ multiplex PCR was the method, and the copy in TCRdb shows in-frame clones only, minus some. The data hold about 120,000 clones, with over 65% observed a single time. What was sequenced was peripheral blood. The receptors shown here come from a woman between 65 and 79 years old with acute or convalescent COVID-19. Both conserved end residues are part of each CDR3. D genes are given only for firm matches. Clone size is given for some rows only: seen once, a few or many times, or a class if the clone is expanded.

>-|TRBV30|TRBJ1-6|-
CAWSVLRSPLHF
TGTGCCTGGAGTGTACTTCGGTCACCCCTCCACTTT
>-|TRBV27|TRBJ1-5|-
CASRTRGRGQPQHF
TGTGCCAGCAGAACAAGAGGGCGCGGTCAGCCCCAGCATTTT
>-|TRBV7-2|TRBJ1-1|-
CASSLAGGNTEAFF
TGTGCCAGCAGCTTAGCGGGGGGGAACACTGAAGCTTTCTTT
>-|TRBV3-1/TRBV3-2|TRBJ2-1|-
CASSLLGGGAENEQFF
TGTGCCAGCAGCCTCCTCGGTGGGGGGGCCGAGAATGAGCAGTTCTTC
>-|TRBV11-2|TRBJ1-3|-
CASSLYAGIGNTIYF
TGTGCCAGCAGCTTATATGCAGGGATTGGAAACACCATATATTTT
>TRBD2|TRBV10-3|TRBJ2-5|-
CAISAGLKETQYF
TGTGCCATCAGTGCGGGACTAAAAGAGACCCAGTACTTC
>TRBD1|TRBV9|TRBJ1-1|-
CASSLGGENTEAFF
TGTGCCAGCAGCCTAGGGGGCGAGAACACTGAAGCTTTCTTT
>-|TRBV19|TRBJ1-5|-
CASSGGPRERPQHF
TGTGCCAGTAGTGGTGGGCCTCGGGAGAGGCCCCAGCATTTT
>-|TRBV6-5|TRBJ2-1|-
CASSYSGGRVSFF
TGTGCCAGCAGTTACAGCGGCGGGCGGGTTTCGTTCTTC
>-|TRBV11-3|TRBJ1-4|-
CASSLLAGDGKLFF
TGTGCCAGCAGCTTACTCGCGGGGGATGGAAAACTGTTTTTT
>-|TRBV6-4|TRBJ2-1|once
CASSVGDNRNEQFF
TGTGCCAGCAGTGTGGGAGACAATAGGAATGAGCAGTTCTTC
>-|TRBV6-5|TRBJ1-2|few
CASSNSRAGYGYTF
TGTGCCAGCAGTAACTCCCGGGCAGGGTACGGCTACACCTTC
>TRBD1|TRBV7-9|TRBJ2-6|-
CASSWDRESGANVLTF
TGTGCCAGCAGCTGGGACAGAGAGTCTGGGGCCAACGTCCTGACTTTC
>TRBD1|TRBV5-1|TRBJ2-5|-
CASSLVGQGALETQYF
TGCGCCAGCAGCTTGGTGGGACAGGGGGCTTTGGAGACCCAGTACTTC
>TRBD1|TRBV6-2/TRBV6-3|TRBJ1-3|once
CASSKTGGRYGGNTIYF
TGTGCCAGCAGTAAGACAGGGGGAAGATATGGAGGAAACACCATATATTTT
>TRBD1|TRBV5-8|TRBJ1-1|-
CASSFRTGLMNTEAFF
TGTGCCAGCAGCTTCCGGACAGGTCTCATGAACACTGAAGCTTTCTTT
>-|TRBV5-4|TRBJ1-1|-
CASSLGGAIEAFF
TGTGCCAGCAGCTTGGGGGGAGCGATTGAAGCTTTCTTT
>-|TRBV19|TRBJ1-5|few
CASSIMGENQPQHF
TGTGCCAGTAGTATAATGGGAGAGAATCAGCCCCAGCATTTT
>-|TRBV6-5|TRBJ1-6|once
CASSWRTAYNSPLHF
TGTGCCAGCAGCTGGAGGACAGCTTATAATTCACCCCTCCACTTT
>TRBD1|TRBV30|TRBJ1-3|-
CAWSDGRGPGNTIYF
TGTGCCTGGAGTGATGGCAGGGGGCCTGGAAACACCATATATTTT
>TRBD2|TRBV6-5|TRBJ2-7|-
CASSYSPGLAYEQYF
TGTGCCAGCAGTTACTCACCGGGACTAGCCTACGAGCAGTACTTC
>-|TRBV5-6|TRBJ1-2|-
CASSLGGRNYGYTF
TGTGCCAGCAGCTTGGGGGGGCGCAACTATGGCTACACCTTC
>TRBD1|TRBV9|TRBJ2-7|-
CASSISGTGPFYEQYF
TGTGCCAGCAGCATCTCCGGGACAGGGCCTTTCTACGAGCAGTACTTC
>TRBD1|TRBV18|TRBJ2-5|-
CASSLSGTGSAETQYF
TGTGCCAGCTCACTCTCCGGGACAGGGAGTGCAGAGACCCAGTACTTC
>-|TRBV6-6|TRBJ1-3|-
CASSYGLGAGNTIYF
TGTGCCAGCAGTTACGGGCTAGGGGCTGGAAACACCATATATTTT
>TRBD2|TRBV9|TRBJ2-3|-
CASSISGGAGDTQYF
TGTGCCAGCAGCATCAGCGGGGGGGCCGGGGATACGCAGTATTTT
>-|TRBV12-3/TRBV12-4|TRBJ1-2|few
CASSPGVGYGITF
-
>TRBD1|TRBV4-3|TRBJ1-4|-
CASSQAGPGQGAPNEKLFF
TGCGCCAGCAGCCAAGCCGGGCCGGGACAGGGGGCCCCTAATGAAAAACTGTTTTTT
>-|TRBV6-2/TRBV6-3|TRBJ1-6|once
CASSSAGVLESSPLHF
TGTGCCAGCAGTTCAGCGGGGGTTTTGGAAAGTTCACCCCTCCACTTT
>TRBD1|TRBV11-3|TRBJ2-7|-
CASSPGGPEQYF
TGTGCCAGCAGCCCAGGGGGCCCCGAGCAGTACTTC
>-|TRBV3-1/TRBV3-2|TRBJ1-1|-
CASSQDYRAKAFF
TGTGCCAGCAGCCAAGATTACAGGGCCAAAGCTTTCTTT
>-|TRBV2|TRBJ1-5|-
CASIGDSLNSNQPQHF
TGTGCCAGCATAGGCGACAGCCTTAATAGCAATCAGCCCCAGCATTTT
>TRBD2|TRBV27|TRBJ2-3|-
CASRLALSTDTQYF
TGTGCCAGCAGACTAGCGCTCTCCACAGATACGCAGTATTTT
>-|TRBV29-1|TRBJ2-1|-
CSVGGLLALYNEQFF
TGCAGCGTTGGGGGGTTACTAGCCCTCTACAATGAGCAGTTCTTC
>TRBD1|TRBV10-3|TRBJ1-1|-
CAIRSTGDRTEAFF
TGTGCCATCAGATCGACAGGGGATCGCACTGAAGCTTTCTTT
>-|TRBV5-1|TRBJ1-1|-
CASSLTPNTEAFF
TGCGCCAGCAGCTTGACACCGAACACTGAAGCTTTCTTT
>-|TRBV19|TRBJ2-3|-
CASSPGTGRTDTQYF
TGTGCCAGTAGTCCCGGAACAGGGAGAACAGATACGCAGTATTTT
>TRBD1|TRBV11-2|TRBJ2-1|few
CASSPLRGQGNNEQFF
TGTGCCAGCAGCCCGTTAAGAGGACAGGGCAACAATGAGCAGTTCTTC
>TRBD1|TRBV30|TRBJ1-6|-
CAWRTQGGYNSPLHF
TGTGCCTGGAGAACCCAGGGGGGATATAATTCACCCCTCCACTTT
>-|TRBV15|TRBJ2-5|-
CATSRDFQETQYF
TGTGCCACCAGCAGGGACTTCCAAGAGACCCAGTACTTC
>-|TRBV11-2|TRBJ2-7|-
CASSLELWYEQYF
TGTGCCAGCAGCTTAGAACTCTGGTACGAGCAGTACTTC
>TRBD2|TRBV13|TRBJ2-3|-
CASSTTLAGGADTQYF
TGTGCCAGCAGCACTACACTAGCGGGGGGGGCAGATACGCAGTATTTT
>-|TRBV9|TRBJ2-2|-
CASSVDRFNTGELFF
TGTGCCAGCAGCGTAGACAGGTTTAACACCGGGGAGCTGTTTTTT
>TRBD2|TRBV5-1|TRBJ2-5|once
CASSLGGGETQYF
TGCGCCAGCAGCCTAGGCGGGGGAGAGACCCAGTACTTC
>-|TRBV7-2|TRBJ2-2|once
CASSLGRETGELFF
TGTGCCAGCAGCTTAGGCAGGGAAACCGGGGAGCTGTTTTTT
>-|TRBV6-1|TRBJ2-7|-
CASSESVHGNYEQYF
TGTGCCAGCAGTGAAAGTGTCCACGGGAACTACGAGCAGTACTTC
>TRBD2|TRBV7-2|TRBJ2-5|-
CASSVTSGGAYETQYF
TGTGCCAGCAGCGTAACTAGCGGGGGGGCCTACGAGACCCAGTACTTC
>-|TRBV6-6|TRBJ1-5|-
CATRDMNQPQHF
TGTGCCACCCGGGACATGAATCAGCCCCAGCATTTT